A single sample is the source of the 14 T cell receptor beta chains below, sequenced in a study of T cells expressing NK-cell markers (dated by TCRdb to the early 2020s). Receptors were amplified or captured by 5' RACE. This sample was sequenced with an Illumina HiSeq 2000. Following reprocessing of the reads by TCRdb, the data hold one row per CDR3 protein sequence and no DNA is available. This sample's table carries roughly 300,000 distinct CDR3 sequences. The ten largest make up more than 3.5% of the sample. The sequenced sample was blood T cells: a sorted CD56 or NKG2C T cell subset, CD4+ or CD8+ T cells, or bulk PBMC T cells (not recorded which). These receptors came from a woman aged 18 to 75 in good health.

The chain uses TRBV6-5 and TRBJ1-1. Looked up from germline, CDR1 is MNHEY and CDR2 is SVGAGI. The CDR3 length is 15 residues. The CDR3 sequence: CASSYSRTLNTEAFF.

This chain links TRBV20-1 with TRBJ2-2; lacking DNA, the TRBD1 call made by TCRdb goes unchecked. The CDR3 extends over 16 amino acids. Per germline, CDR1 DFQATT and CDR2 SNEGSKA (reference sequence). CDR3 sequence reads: CSARNPGPANTGELFF.

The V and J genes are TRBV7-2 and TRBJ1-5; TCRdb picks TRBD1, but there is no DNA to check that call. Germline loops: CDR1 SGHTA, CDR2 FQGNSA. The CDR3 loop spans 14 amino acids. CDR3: CASSPSGGSQPQHF.

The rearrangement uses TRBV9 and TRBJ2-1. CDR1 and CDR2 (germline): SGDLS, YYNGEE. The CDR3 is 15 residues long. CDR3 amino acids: CASSPQGTSYNEQFF.

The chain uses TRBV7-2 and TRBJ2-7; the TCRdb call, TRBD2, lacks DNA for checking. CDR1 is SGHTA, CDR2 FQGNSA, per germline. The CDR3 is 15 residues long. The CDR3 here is CASSLGGRLTYEQYF.

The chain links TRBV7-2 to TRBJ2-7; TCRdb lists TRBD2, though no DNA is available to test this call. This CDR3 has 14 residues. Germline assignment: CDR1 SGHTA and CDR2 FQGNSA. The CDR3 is CASSLGLAGVEQYF.

This CDR3 reads CASSRGLAGDTDTQYF. The chain couples TRBV12-3 or TRBV12-4 to TRBJ2-3; TCRdb's D call, TRBD2, is unchecked because there is no DNA. This CDR3 is built from 16 residues.

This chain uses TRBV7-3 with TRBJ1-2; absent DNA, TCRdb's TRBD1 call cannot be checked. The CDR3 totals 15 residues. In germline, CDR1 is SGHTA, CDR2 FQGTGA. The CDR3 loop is CASSLTTGGRYGYTF.

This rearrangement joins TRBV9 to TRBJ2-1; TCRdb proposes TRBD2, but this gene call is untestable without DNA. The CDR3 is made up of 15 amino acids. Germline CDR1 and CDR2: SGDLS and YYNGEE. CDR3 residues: CASSVAGGRLNEQFF.

CDR3 amino acids: CASSQEGLSGLYNEQFF. This chain links TRBV4-1 with TRBJ2-1; TCRdb's assignment of TRBD2 cannot be checked, as there is no DNA. The germline gives CDR1 MGHRA, CDR2 YSYEKL. CDR3 length: 17 residues.

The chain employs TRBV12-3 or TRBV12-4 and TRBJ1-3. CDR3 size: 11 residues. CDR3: CATGSGNTIYF.

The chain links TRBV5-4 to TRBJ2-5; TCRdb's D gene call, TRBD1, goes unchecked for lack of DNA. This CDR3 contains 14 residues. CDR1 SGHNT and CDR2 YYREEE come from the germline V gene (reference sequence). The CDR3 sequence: CASTRDRYQETQYF.

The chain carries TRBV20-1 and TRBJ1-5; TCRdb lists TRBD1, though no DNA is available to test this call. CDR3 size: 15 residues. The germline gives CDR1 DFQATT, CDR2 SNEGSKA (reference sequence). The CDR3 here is CSARRAGSSNQPQHF.

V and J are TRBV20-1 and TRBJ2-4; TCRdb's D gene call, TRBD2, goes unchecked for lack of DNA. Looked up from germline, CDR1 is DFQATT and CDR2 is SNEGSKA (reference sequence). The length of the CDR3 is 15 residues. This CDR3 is CSARAQGGAKNIQYF.